What follows are 24 T cell receptor beta chains derived from one specimen sequenced in a study of metastatic and nonmetastatic thyroid tumors. TCRdb ran MiXCR on the PCR reads. This table holds approximately 50,000 clones, 20% to 25% found once. Thyroid surgery had not been preceded by any treatment in any patient. The source material was blood. Receptor source: a female donor with papillary thyroid cancer or a benign thyroid nodule (not recorded which). Some clones in this sample may be carry-over from other donors' samples.

This clone showed up many times. One end of the junction is discordant with germline, which a read error may explain. The chain employs TRBV19 and TRBJ2-2; 8 nucleotides match TRBD1. The CDR3 extends over 14 amino acids. The germline V gene has CDR1 LNHDA and CDR2 SQIVND (reference sequence). The CDR3 DNA sequence: TGTGCCAGTAGGATAGACAGGGGTTCCGGGGAGCTGTTTTTT. It translates to CASRIDRGSGELFF.

This clone was recorded many times. The DNA for the CDR3 is TGTGCCAGCAGCCCCCATAGCGGGAGGGGAGACAATGAGCAGTTCTTC. Protein: CASSPHSGRGDNEQFF. The V and J genes are TRBV9 and TRBJ2-1, with 11 bases lining up with TRBD2. V was pared by 4 bases and J by 5 bases, with 8 bases of the junction left unmatched. This CDR3 spans 16 amino acids. In germline, CDR1 is SGDLS, CDR2 YYNGEE.

In its sample, this clone was seen many times. This may stem from a read error, because a much larger clone lies one nucleotide away. The chain carries TRBV6-1 and TRBJ1-6; 7 bases agree with TRBD1. The CDR3 has 15 amino acids. Germline V gives CDR1 MNHNS, CDR2 SASEGT. V dropped 7 bases and J dropped 9; count of bases not matched to a gene: 12. The CDR3 sequence is CASTQQGSWGSPLHF. The CDR3 nucleotides read TGTGCCAGCACTCAACAGGGGAGCTGGGGTTCACCCCTCCACTTT.

This chain links TRBV5-1 with TRBJ2-7; TRBD2 matches 12 bases. The CDR3 is made up of 17 amino acids. Looked up from germline, CDR1 is SGHRS and CDR2 is YFSETQ. After removal of 5 bases from V and 7 bases from J, the junction contained 16 bases not matched to a gene. This CDR3 is CASRRRNWTSGEKEQYF. For the CDR3, the DNA is TGCGCCAGCAGACGGAGGAACTGGACTAGCGGGGAAAAAGAGCAGTACTTC.

With respect to this clone: The junction and the germline gene differ at one end; a read error may be behind it. V usage is TRBV4-1 and J usage is TRBJ2-7, with 8 nucleotides matching TRBD1. Germline loops: CDR1 MGHRA, CDR2 YSYEKL. CDR3 size: 16 residues. CDR3 protein: CASSQEWSGGDYEQYF. DNA for the CDR3: TGCGCCAGCAGCCAAGAATGGTCAGGGGGCGACTACGAGCAATACTTC.

This clone was seen a few times. The V call is TRBV2, the J call TRBJ1-1; D possibly corresponds to TRBD1 (6 bases). Trimming removed 7 bases at V and 1 base at J, with 10 bases between. There are 13 residues in the CDR3. The germline gives CDR1 SNHLY, CDR2 FYNNEI. The CDR3: CASIGQWNTEAFF. The CDR3 nucleotides are TGTGCCAGCATAGGACAGTGGAACACTGAAGCTTTCTTT. Drawing the rest from reference TRBV2 and TRBJ1-1, the complete variable domain is EPEVTQTPSHQVTQMGQEVILRCVPISNHLYFYWYRQILGQKVEFLVSFYNNEISEKSEIFDDQFSVERPDGSNFTLKIRSTKLEDSAMYFCASIGQWNTEAFFGQGTRLTVV.

To note about this clone: A read error may produce the germline difference seen at one junction end. The rearrangement joins TRBV28 to TRBJ2-7, with 9 bases aligning to TRBD1. From germline, CDR1 is MDHEN and CDR2 SYDVKM. CDR3 size: 14 residues. The CDR3 region has the DNA TGTGGCAGCAGTTGGGACAGGGAGGACTACGATCAGTACTTC. Translation: CGSSWDREDYDQYF.

This clone has a count of ten or more. This chain links TRBV10-3 with TRBJ2-1; possible D gene TRBD2, 5 bases. This CDR3 comprises 17 residues. Trimming pared 0 bases from V and 0 bases from J, leaving 12 bases between. Germline CDR1 ENHRY, CDR2 SYGVKD. In DNA, the CDR3 is TGTGCCATCAGTGAGTCTTCGGGAAAGAGCTCCTACAATGAGCAGTTCTTC. This translates into CAISESSGKSSYNEQFF.

The sample holds many counts of this clone. The chain carries TRBV6-6 and TRBJ2-3; D uncertain. CDR1 and CDR2 from the germline V gene are MNHNY and SVGAGI (reference sequence). CDR3 length: 15 residues. The V gene lost 2 bases and the J gene lost 4 bases, with 13 bases spanning the gap. The CDR3 bases are TGTGCCAGCAGTTACAATAGCATGGGCCCAGATACGCAGTATTTT. Translating gives CASSYNSMGPDTQYF.

Concerning this clone: The CDR3 end shows no conserved phenylalanine or tryptophan, and so a read error is likely. This chain links TRBV28 with TRBJ2-3; D gene unclear. Per germline, CDR1 MDHEN and CDR2 SYDVKM. The V end lost 4 bases, the J end lost 4 bases, and 15 bases lay between the germline ends. CDR3 length: 15 residues. The CDR3 is CASSSPGGVPDTQYV. The CDR3, as DNA: TGTGCCAGCAGTTCCCCGGGCGGTGTGCCAGATACGCAGTATGTT.

This clone was seen repeatedly, ten times or more. The rearrangement joins TRBV28 to TRBJ1-2; D remains unclear. V was clipped by 9 bases and J by 8 bases, with 19 bases between them. Germline CDR1 is MDHEN and CDR2 is SYDVKM. The CDR3 has 13 amino acids. The CDR3: CASAPDGLGGYTF. CDR3 DNA: TGTGCCAGTGCCCCCGACGGACTAGGAGGCTACACCTTC.

This chain uses TRBV5-1 with TRBJ1-2, with TRBD1 matching 7 bases. The CDR3 runs to 14 residues. V lost 5 bases, J lost 5 bases, and 9 bases stayed unmatched. The germline CDR1 and CDR2 sequences are SGHRS and YFSETQ. CDR3 DNA sequence: TGCGCCAGCAGGTCATCACAGGGGTCTTATGGCTACACCTTC. This codes for CASRSSQGSYGYTF.

This clone was counted many times. The gene calls are TRBV19 and TRBJ2-3, with D perhaps matching TRBD2 (7 bases). This CDR3 has 15 residues. The germline CDR1 and CDR2 sequences are LNHDA and SQIVND (reference sequence). V was clipped by 5 bases and J by 5 bases, with 17 bases between them. CDR3 in amino acids: CASSLPGGALDTQYF. CDR3 DNA sequence: TGTGCCAGTAGTCTTCCGGGGGGCGCATTAGATACGCAGTATTTT.

This clone appeared a few times. This may be a read error, as it is one base from a much larger clone. The CDR3: CSVGMGRTGELFF. As DNA, the CDR3 is TGCAGCGTAGGTATGGGGCGAACCGGGGAGCTGTTTTTT. The genes are TRBV29-1 and TRBJ2-2, with a weak D call TRBD1 (5 bases). The CDR3 spans 13 residues. V was shortened by 6 bases and J by 5 bases, with 13 bases between the two germline ends. Germline V CDR1 and CDR2: SQVTM, ANQGSEA.

In its sample, this clone was seen many times. The J gene is TRBJ2-1, the V gene TRBV7-1; 13 bases match TRBD2. TRBV7-1 is an ORF, and what it does is uncertain. The trim removed 3 bases at V and 7 bases at J, leaving 15 bases unmatched. This CDR3 region has 19 residues. The CDR3 region has the DNA TGTGCCAGCAGCTCTCAAGCTGGACTAGCGGGAGCTCCTATGAATGAGCAGTTCTTC. It yields the protein CASSSQAGLAGAPMNEQFF.

This clone appeared many times. The rearrangement joins TRBV2 to TRBJ2-7; 10 nucleotides align to TRBD2. Germline CDR1 SNHLY, CDR2 FYNNEI. The trim removed 4 bases at V and 5 bases at J, leaving 8 bases unmatched. This CDR3 spans 15 amino acids. The CDR3 spells CASSASGREYNEQYF. CDR3 in DNA: TGTGCCAGCAGTGCCAGCGGGAGGGAATACAACGAGCAGTACTTC.

This clone was seen many times. J is TRBJ1-5 and V is TRBV19; 7 bases align to TRBD1. V gave up 3 bases and J gave up 7 bases; unmatched junction bases: 12. CDR1 and CDR2 from the germline V gene are LNHDA and SQIVND (reference sequence). CDR3 size: 16 residues. CDR3 nucleotide sequence: TGTGCCAGTAGTATGGTTGGGCAGGGGGGACCACAGCCCCAGCATTTT. Its protein product is CASSMVGQGGPQPQHF.

The chain recombines TRBV12-3 or TRBV12-4 with TRBJ1-1; D remains unclear. V was pared by 2 bases and J by 6 bases, with 10 bases between. The CDR3 extends over 13 amino acids. The CDR3 is CASSLRVYSEAFF. CDR3 coding DNA: TGTGCCAGCAGTTTAAGAGTGTACTCTGAAGCTTTCTTT.

This clone was recorded at least ten times. The chain combines TRBV5-6 with TRBJ1-2, with TRBD1 as a possible D gene (5 bases). The V end lost 6 bases, the J end lost 3 bases, and 15 bases lay between the germline ends. CDR1 is SGHDT and CDR2 is YYEEEE in the germline V gene. CDR3 size: 14 residues. The chain's CDR3 is CASTVRNRYYGYTF. CDR3 coding DNA: TGTGCCAGCACCGTAAGGAACAGGTACTATGGCTACACCTTC.

For this clone: Germline is not matched at one junction end, which may reflect a read error. This chain uses TRBV5-1 with TRBJ2-1, with a weak D call TRBD2 (6 bases). Germline values: CDR1 SGHRS, CDR2 YFSETQ. The CDR3 covers 14 residues. CDR3 DNA sequence: TGCGCCAGCACTGGGGGGTACACCTACACTGAGCAGTTCTTC. Protein sequence: CASTGGYTYTEQFF.

A word on this clone: The same CDR3 is also encoded by other DNA sequences in this sample. The genes are TRBV18 and TRBJ2-1; a possible D gene is TRBD2 (5 bases). V was shortened by 2 bases and J by 7 bases, with 6 bases between the two germline ends. CDR1 is KGHSH, CDR2 LQKENI, per germline. The CDR3 has 12 amino acids. CDR3 sequence: CASSPSGNEQFF. CDR3 DNA sequence: TGTGCCAGCTCACCATCGGGAAATGAGCAGTTCTTC.

This clone was counted only a few times. The rearrangement uses TRBV9 and TRBJ1-2; tentative D call: TRBD1 (5 bases). CDR1 and CDR2 from the germline V gene are SGDLS and YYNGEE. CDR3 length: 16 residues. Trimming left V 2 bases short and J 5 bases short, with 19 bases between. The CDR3 nucleotides read TGTGCCAGCAGCGTCGATCCAGCCGGGACTGCATATGGCTACACCTTC. Its translation is CASSVDPAGTAYGYTF.

The chain is built from TRBV20-1 and TRBJ2-2; D remains unclear. The length of the CDR3 is 13 residues. Germline assignment: CDR1 DFQATT and CDR2 SNEGSKA (reference sequence). The CDR3 region has the DNA TGCATTTCTATTTCCCCCCACCCCGGGGAGCTGTTTTTT. Protein: CISISPHPGELFF.

The V gene is TRBV5-1, the J gene TRBJ1-1; 8 nucleotides agree with TRBD1. The J segment lost 1 base and the V segment lost 2 bases, leaving 1 base of the junction unmatched. The CDR3 extends over 14 amino acids. Per germline, CDR1 SGHRS and CDR2 YFSETQ. CDR3 sequence reads: CASSFQGANTEAFF. The CDR3 DNA reads as TGCGCCAGCAGCTTTCAGGGGGCGAACACTGAAGCTTTCTTT. The variable domain in full, completed from reference TRBV5-1 and TRBJ1-1, reads KAGVTQTPRYLIKTRGQQVTLSCSPISGHRSVSWYQQTPGQGLQFLFEYFSETQRNKGNFPGRFSGRQFSNSRSEMNVSTLELGDSALYLCASSFQGANTEAFFGQGTRLTVV.